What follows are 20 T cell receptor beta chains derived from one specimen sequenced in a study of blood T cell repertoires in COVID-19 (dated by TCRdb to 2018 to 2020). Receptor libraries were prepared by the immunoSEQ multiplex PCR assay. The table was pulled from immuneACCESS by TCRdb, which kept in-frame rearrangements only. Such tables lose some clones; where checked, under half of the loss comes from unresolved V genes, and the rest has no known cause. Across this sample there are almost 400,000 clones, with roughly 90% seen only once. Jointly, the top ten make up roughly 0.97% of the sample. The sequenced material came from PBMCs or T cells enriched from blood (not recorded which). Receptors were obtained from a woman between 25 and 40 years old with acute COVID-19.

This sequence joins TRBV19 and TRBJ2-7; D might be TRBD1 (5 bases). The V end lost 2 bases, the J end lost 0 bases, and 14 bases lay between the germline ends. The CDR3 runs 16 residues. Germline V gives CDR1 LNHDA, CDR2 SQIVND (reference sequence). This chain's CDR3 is CASSIRGSLSSYEQYF. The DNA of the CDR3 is TGTGCCAGTAGTATAAGGGGCAGTCTAAGCTCCTACGAGCAGTACTTC.

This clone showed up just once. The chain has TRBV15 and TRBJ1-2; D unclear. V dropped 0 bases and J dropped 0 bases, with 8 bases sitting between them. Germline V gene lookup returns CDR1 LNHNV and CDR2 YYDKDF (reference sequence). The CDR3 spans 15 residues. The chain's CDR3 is CATSRDQMSNYGYTF. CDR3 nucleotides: TGTGCCACCAGCAGAGATCAAATGTCTAACTATGGCTACACCTTC.

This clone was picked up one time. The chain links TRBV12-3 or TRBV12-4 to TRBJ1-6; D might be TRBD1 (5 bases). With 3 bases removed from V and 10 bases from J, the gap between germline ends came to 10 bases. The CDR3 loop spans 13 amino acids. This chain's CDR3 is CASSFGGGSPLHF. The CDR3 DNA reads TGTGCCAGCAGTTTCGGGGGAGGGTCACCCCTCCACTTT.

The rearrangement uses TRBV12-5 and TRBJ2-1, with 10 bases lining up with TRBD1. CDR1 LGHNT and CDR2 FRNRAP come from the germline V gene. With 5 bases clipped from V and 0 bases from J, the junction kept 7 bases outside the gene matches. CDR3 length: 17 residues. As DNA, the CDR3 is TGTGCTAGTGGTCCGCGGACAGGGGGTGACTCCTACAATGAGCAGTTCTTC. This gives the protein CASGPRTGGDSYNEQFF. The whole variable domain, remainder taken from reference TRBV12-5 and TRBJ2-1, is DARVTQTPRHKVTEMGQEVTMRCQPILGHNTVFWYRQTMMQGLELLAYFRNRAPLDDSGMPKDRFSAEMPDATLATLKIQPSEPRDSAVYFCASGPRTGGDSYNEQFFGPGTRLTVL.

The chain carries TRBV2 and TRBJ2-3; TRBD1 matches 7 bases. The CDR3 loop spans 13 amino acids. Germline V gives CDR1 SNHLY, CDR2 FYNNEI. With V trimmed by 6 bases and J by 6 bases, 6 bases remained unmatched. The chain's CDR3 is CASRGQEWDTQYF. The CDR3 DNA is TGTGCCAGCAGAGGACAGGAATGGGATACGCAGTATTTT.

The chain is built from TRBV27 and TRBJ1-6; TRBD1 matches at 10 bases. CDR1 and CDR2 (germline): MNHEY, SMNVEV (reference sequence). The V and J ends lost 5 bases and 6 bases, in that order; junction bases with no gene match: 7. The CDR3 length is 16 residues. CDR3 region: CASSPRDRGSNSPLHF. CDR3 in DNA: TGTGCCAGCAGTCCGAGGGACAGGGGAAGTAATTCACCCCTCCACTTT.

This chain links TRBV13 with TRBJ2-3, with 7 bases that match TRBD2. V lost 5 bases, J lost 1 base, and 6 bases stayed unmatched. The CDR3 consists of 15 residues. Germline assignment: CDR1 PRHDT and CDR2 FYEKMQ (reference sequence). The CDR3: CASSPRGGRTDTQYF. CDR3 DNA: TGTGCCAGCAGCCCGCGCGGGGGACGCACAGATACGCAGTATTTT.

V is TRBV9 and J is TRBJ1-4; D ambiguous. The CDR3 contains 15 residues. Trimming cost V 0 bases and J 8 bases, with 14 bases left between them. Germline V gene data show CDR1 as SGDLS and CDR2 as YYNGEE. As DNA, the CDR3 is TGTGCCAGCAGCGTAGCGGGGTCCGGAGGGGAAAAACTGTTTTTT. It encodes CASSVAGSGGEKLFF.

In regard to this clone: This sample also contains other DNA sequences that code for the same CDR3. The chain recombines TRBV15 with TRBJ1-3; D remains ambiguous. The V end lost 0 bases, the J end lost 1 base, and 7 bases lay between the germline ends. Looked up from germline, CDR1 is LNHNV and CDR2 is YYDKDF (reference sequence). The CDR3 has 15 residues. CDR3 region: CATSRDRESGNTIYF. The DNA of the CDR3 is TGTGCCACCAGCAGAGATCGGGAGTCTGGAAACACCATATATTTT.

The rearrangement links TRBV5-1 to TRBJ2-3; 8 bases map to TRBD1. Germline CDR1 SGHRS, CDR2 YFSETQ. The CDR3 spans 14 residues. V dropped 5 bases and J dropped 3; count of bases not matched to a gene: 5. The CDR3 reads CASRFDRGTDTQYF. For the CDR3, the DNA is TGCGCCAGCAGATTCGACAGGGGAACAGATACGCAGTATTTT. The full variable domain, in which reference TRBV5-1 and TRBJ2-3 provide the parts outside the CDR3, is KAGVTQTPRYLIKTRGQQVTLSCSPISGHRSVSWYQQTPGQGLQFLFEYFSETQRNKGNFPGRFSGRQFSNSRSEMNVSTLELGDSALYLCASRFDRGTDTQYFGPGTRLTVL.

The DNA of the CDR3 is TGTGCCAGCAGTCTAGCGGGGGGTCCGGAGACCCAGTACTTC. Translation gives CASSLAGGPETQYF. V and J are TRBV28 and TRBJ2-5, with 11 nucleotides matching TRBD2. The junction had 4 bases not matched to a gene; V was cut back by 5 bases and J by 5 bases. Germline assignment: CDR1 MDHEN and CDR2 SYDVKM. The CDR3 loop spans 14 amino acids.

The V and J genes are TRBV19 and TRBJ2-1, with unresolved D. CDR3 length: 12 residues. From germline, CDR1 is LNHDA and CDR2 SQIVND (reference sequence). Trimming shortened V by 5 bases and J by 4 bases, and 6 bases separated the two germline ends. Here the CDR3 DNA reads TGTGCCAGTAGTCCCCGGTACAATGAGCAGTTCTTC. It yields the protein CASSPRYNEQFF.

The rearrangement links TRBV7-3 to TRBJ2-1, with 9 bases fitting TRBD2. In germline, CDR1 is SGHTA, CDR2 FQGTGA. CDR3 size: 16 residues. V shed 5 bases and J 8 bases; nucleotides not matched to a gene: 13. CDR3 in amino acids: CASSPLGAGGFYEQFF. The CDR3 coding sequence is TGTGCCAGCAGCCCCCTTGGGGCGGGGGGGTTCTATGAGCAGTTCTTC.

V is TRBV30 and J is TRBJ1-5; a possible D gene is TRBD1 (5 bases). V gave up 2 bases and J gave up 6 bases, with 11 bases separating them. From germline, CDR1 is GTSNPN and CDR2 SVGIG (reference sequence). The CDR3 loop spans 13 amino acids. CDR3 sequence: CAWSKGSGQPQHF. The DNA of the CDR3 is TGTGCCTGGAGTAAGGGGTCGGGTCAGCCCCAGCATTTT.

The CDR3 region is CASSQPREQGGTDTQYF. DNA for the CDR3: TGTGCCAGCAGCCAACCGAGGGAACAGGGGGGAACAGATACGCAGTATTTT. The chain couples TRBV3-1 (or the pseudogene TRBV3-2) to TRBJ2-3; 8 bases are shared with TRBD1. CDR1 and CDR2 (germline): LGHDT, YNNKEL (reference sequence). V shed 2 bases and J 3 bases; nucleotides not matched to a gene: 10. This CDR3 region has 17 residues.

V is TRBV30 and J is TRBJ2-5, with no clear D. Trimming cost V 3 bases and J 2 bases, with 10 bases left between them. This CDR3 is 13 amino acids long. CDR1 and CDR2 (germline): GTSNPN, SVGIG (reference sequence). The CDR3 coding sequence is TGTGCCTGGAGCGCACAGATACAAGAGACCCAGTACTTC. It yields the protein CAWSAQIQETQYF. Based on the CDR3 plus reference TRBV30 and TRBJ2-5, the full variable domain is SQTIHQWPATLVQPVGSPLSLECTVEGTSNPNLYWYRQAAGRGLQLLFYSVGIGQISSEVPQNLSASRPQDRQFILSSKKLLLSDSGFYLCAWSAQIQETQYFGPGTRLLVL.

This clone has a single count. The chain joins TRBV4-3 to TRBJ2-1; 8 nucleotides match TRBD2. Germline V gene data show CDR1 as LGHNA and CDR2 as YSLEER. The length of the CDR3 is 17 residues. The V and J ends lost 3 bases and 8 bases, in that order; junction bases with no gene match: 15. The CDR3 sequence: CASSQGGRGADVYEQFF. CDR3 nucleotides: TGCGCCAGCAGCCAGGGAGGGCGGGGGGCTGACGTTTATGAGCAGTTCTTC.

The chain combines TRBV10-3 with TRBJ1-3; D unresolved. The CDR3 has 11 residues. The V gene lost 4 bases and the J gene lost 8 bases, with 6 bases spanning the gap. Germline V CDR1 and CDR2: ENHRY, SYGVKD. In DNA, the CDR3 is TGTGCCATCAGTGCGTTAGACACCATATATTTT. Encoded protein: CAISALDTIYF.

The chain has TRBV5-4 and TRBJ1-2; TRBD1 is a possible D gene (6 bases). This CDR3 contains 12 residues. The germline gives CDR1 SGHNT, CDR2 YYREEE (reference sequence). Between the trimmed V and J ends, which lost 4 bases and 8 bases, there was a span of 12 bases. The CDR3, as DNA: TGTGCCAGCAGCCACACAGGGTCCGGCTACACCTTC. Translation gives CASSHTGSGYTF.

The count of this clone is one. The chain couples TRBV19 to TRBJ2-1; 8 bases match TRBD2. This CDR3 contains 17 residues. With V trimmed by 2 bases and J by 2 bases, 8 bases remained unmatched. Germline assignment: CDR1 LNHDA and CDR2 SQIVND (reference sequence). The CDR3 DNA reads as TGTGCCAGTAGTATACGAGCGCGGGGGGATACCTACAATGAGCAGTTCTTC. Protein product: CASSIRARGDTYNEQFF.